The source of this T cell receptor beta chain is a study of blood T cell repertoires in COVID-19. Germline lookup yields CDR1 SQVTM and CDR2 ANQGSEA. The V end was cut by 6 bases, the J end by 1 base, with 7 bases between. The CDR3 covers 11 residues. TCRdb keeps only in-frame clones here, not all; method: immunoSEQ multiplex PCR. Of about 380,000 clones in the sample, more than 70% were seen once. Those enrolled, adults aged about 18 to 89 years, came from about 24 US areas. The sequence was obtained from a woman under 30 who had recovered from COVID-19. Input material: PBMCs or T cells enriched from blood (not recorded which). The chain combines TRBV29-1 with TRBJ2-7; possible D gene TRBD2, 5 bases. As DNA, the CDR3 is TGCAGCGTCACGGGATCCTACGAGCAGTACTTC. Residues: CSVTGSYEQYF.